Following are 21 T cell receptor beta chains from one sample sequenced in a study of T-cell reconstitution after alpha-beta-depleted transplantation in children listed by TCRdb under 2016. Library method: PCR. Sequencing took place on an Illumina HiSeq 2500. TCR library preparation used molecular barcoding, with unique molecular identifiers applied to normalize quantification of the TCRbeta repertoire. TCRdb trimmed public reads at Q25 via fastp, called clones via MiXCR and kept in-frame beta chains. Every entry covers one CDR3 protein and lists the most common genes and DNA from its rows. The sample has about 580,000 distinct CDR3 sequences on record, roughly 27% of them singletons. The ten largest clones add up to around a third of the sample. The sample's treatment or condition label, in plain terms: allogeneic hematopoietic cell transplantation with graft depleted of TCRalphabeta T cells and CD19 B cells.

This material consisted of PBMCs, taken before TCRalphabeta/CD19-depleted stem cell transplant. Receptors originate from a boy less than two years old with Wiskott-Aldrich syndrome, due to receive a stem cell transplant.

This clonotype was counted ten times or more. The chain has TRBV12-3 or TRBV12-4 and TRBJ2-5; D may be TRBD1 (5 bases). V dropped 3 bases and J dropped 2 bases, with 13 bases sitting between them. This CDR3 spans 15 amino acids. The CDR3 nucleotides read TGTGCCAGCAGTTTCGACCAGGGAAGACAAGAGACCCAGTACTTC. Protein sequence: CASSFDQGRQETQYF.

This chain uses TRBV5-1 with TRBJ2-1; possible D gene TRBD1, 6 bases. Germline V gene data show CDR1 as SGHRS and CDR2 as YFSETQ. V was trimmed by 4 bases and J by 6 bases, leaving 14 bases between them. The CDR3 is 14 amino acids. CDR3 amino acids: CASSVTGFSNEQFF. CDR3 nucleotide sequence: TGCGCCAGCAGCGTGACAGGATTCAGCAATGAGCAGTTCTTC.

As DNA, the CDR3 is TGCGCCAGCAGCATAGACAGGGGGCCCTACAATGAGCAGTTCTTC. Its protein is CASSIDRGPYNEQFF. The chain has TRBV5-1 and TRBJ2-1, with 10 nucleotides matching TRBD1. Germline V gives CDR1 SGHRS, CDR2 YFSETQ. This CDR3 is 15 amino acids long. J lost 2 bases, V lost 4 bases, and 3 bases had no gene match.

This clonotype was picked up a small number of times. This chain connects TRBV10-3 to TRBJ2-7; TRBD2 agrees at 13 bases. This CDR3 contains 17 residues. CDR1 ENHRY and CDR2 SYGVKD come from the germline V gene. V lost 2 bases and J lost 2; bases outside the gene matches: 6. The DNA for the CDR3 is TGTGCCATCAGTGAGCCCCGTGGGACTAGCGGGACCTACGAGCAGTACTTC. Translation gives CAISEPRGTSGTYEQYF.

The chain links TRBV20-1 to TRBJ1-2, with a possible D match to TRBD1 (5 bases). Looked up from germline, CDR1 is DFQATT and CDR2 is SNEGSKA (reference sequence). This CDR3 is built from 11 residues. Trimming pared 7 bases from V and 6 bases from J, leaving 12 bases between. CDR3 sequence reads: CSVSRANGYTF. In nucleotides, the CDR3 is TGCAGTGTCTCCAGGGCTAATGGCTACACCTTC.

This chain joins TRBV5-1 and TRBJ2-3, with 8 nucleotides matching TRBD2. Per germline, CDR1 SGHRS and CDR2 YFSETQ. V lost 7 bases, J lost 3 bases, and 7 bases stayed unmatched. The CDR3 extends over 14 amino acids. The CDR3 is CASATGTRTDTQYF. The CDR3 region has the DNA TGCGCCAGCGCCACCGGGACTAGGACAGATACGCAGTATTTT.

This clonotype was seen only a few times. CDR3 DNA: TGTGCCAGCAGTCAGGACATCGCCGGGGAGCTGTTTTTT. As protein: CASSQDIAGELFF. The chain joins TRBV3-1 to TRBJ2-2; D may be TRBD1 (5 bases). V lost 6 bases to trimming and J lost 6 bases, with 11 bases between them. The CDR3 consists of 13 residues. Germline V lookup: CDR1 LGHDT, CDR2 YNNKEL (reference sequence).

The chain couples TRBV5-1 to TRBJ2-1, with D perhaps matching TRBD2 (5 bases). The CDR3 has 17 amino acids. Germline values: CDR1 SGHRS, CDR2 YFSETQ. V was trimmed by 0 bases and J by 0 bases, leaving 13 bases between them. CDR3 sequence: CASSLVPGLSSYNEQFF. DNA of the CDR3: TGCGCCAGCAGCTTGGTACCCGGACTCAGCTCCTACAATGAGCAGTTCTTC.

This clonotype has only a few counts. V usage is TRBV10-3 and J usage is TRBJ1-3; D is unresolved. This CDR3 is built from 15 residues. V was clipped by 0 bases and J by 2 bases, with 8 bases between them. CDR1 is ENHRY, CDR2 SYGVKD, per germline. CDR3 amino acids: CAISESLGTGNTIYF. DNA for the CDR3: TGTGCCATCAGTGAGTCGTTGGGGACTGGAAACACCATATATTTT.

This clonotype was recorded only once. This rearrangement joins TRBV5-6 to TRBJ2-7; the D gene is possibly TRBD1 (6 bases). Germline CDR1 and CDR2: SGHDT and YYEEEE. The V and J ends lost 3 bases and 6 bases respectively, with 19 bases between them. The CDR3 contains 15 residues. CDR3 in DNA: TGTGCCAGCAGCTCCTACAGGGTTTTTCGGGTCGAGCAGTACTTC. This translates into CASSSYRVFRVEQYF.

The V gene is TRBV6-1, the J gene TRBJ2-5, with D maybe TRBD2 (5 bases). V lost 6 bases to trimming and J lost 4 bases, with 15 bases between them. The germline gives CDR1 MNHNS, CDR2 SASEGT. This CDR3 is 14 amino acids long. CDR3 protein: CASSLLSVGETQYF. CDR3 bases: TGTGCCAGCAGCCTACTTAGCGTAGGAGAGACCCAGTACTTC.

The chain employs TRBV7-2 and TRBJ2-7, with 7 bases aligning to TRBD2. The CDR3 extends over 14 amino acids. The germline CDR1 and CDR2 sequences are SGHTA and FQGNSA. The junction had 9 bases not matched to a gene; V was cut back by 5 bases and J by 5 bases. CDR3 coding DNA: TGTGCCAGCAGCCTTTGGGGGGGTAATGACGAGCAGTACTTC. The encoded protein is CASSLWGGNDEQYF.

The chain carries TRBV5-1 and TRBJ2-1; 9 bases map to TRBD2. V lost 3 bases to trimming and J lost 7 bases; unmatched junction nucleotides: 8. From germline, CDR1 is SGHRS and CDR2 YFSETQ. The CDR3 sequence is 15 residues long. The CDR3 nucleotides read TGCGCCAGCAGCTACCGTAGCGGGAGTAATAATGAGCAGTTCTTC. Its protein product is CASSYRSGSNNEQFF.

The rearrangement links TRBV10-3 to TRBJ2-2; D is uncertain. The CDR3 length is 11 residues. Germline V gene data show CDR1 as ENHRY and CDR2 as SYGVKD. V was clipped by 4 bases and J by 6 bases, with 3 bases between them. The CDR3 DNA sequence: TGTGCCATCAGTGGACCCGGGGAGCTGTTTTTT. This encodes CAISGPGELFF.

This clonotype showed up just a few times. The chain combines TRBV5-1 with TRBJ2-1; possible D gene TRBD1, 6 bases. The ends were cut back, 4 bases at V and 9 bases at J, with 20 bases in the middle. The germline V gene has CDR1 SGHRS and CDR2 YFSETQ. There are 15 residues in the CDR3. Here the CDR3 reads CASSEGRGLAPEQFF. The CDR3 bases are TGCGCCAGCAGCGAAGGCAGGGGATTAGCTCCTGAGCAGTTCTTC.

V usage is TRBV29-1 and J usage is TRBJ2-2, with 8 bases identical to TRBD1. CDR3 length: 14 amino acids. CDR1 is SQVTM and CDR2 is ANQGSEA in the germline V gene. The junction had 3 bases not matched to a gene; V was cut back by 6 bases and J by 0 bases. CDR3 in DNA: TGCAGCGTAGCAGGGGGCCCGAACACCGGGGAGCTGTTTTTT. Protein product: CSVAGGPNTGELFF.

The chain is built from TRBV12-3 or TRBV12-4 and TRBJ2-7; the D gene is possibly TRBD2 (5 bases). CDR3 size: 14 residues. V was cut by 3 bases and J by 3 bases, with 12 bases left in between. CDR3: CASSLQLGYYEQYF. The CDR3 DNA reads TGTGCCAGCAGTTTGCAACTAGGGTACTACGAGCAGTACTTC.

This clonotype was detected only once. V gene TRBV5-6 combines with J gene TRBJ2-5; 9 bases match TRBD1. The CDR3 has 18 amino acids. Per germline, CDR1 SGHDT and CDR2 YYEEEE. After removal of 4 bases from V and 2 bases from J, the junction contained 15 bases not matched to a gene. The CDR3 is CASSALGTGSLGQETQYF. As DNA, the CDR3 is TGTGCCAGCAGCGCCCTAGGGACAGGGTCCTTGGGGCAAGAGACCCAGTACTTC. The full variable domain, with the rest looked up from reference TRBV5-6 and TRBJ2-5, is DAGVTQSPTHLIKTRGQQVTLRCSPKSGHDTVSWYQQALGQGPQFIFQYYEEEERQRGNFPDRFSGHQFPNYSSELNVNALLLGDSALYLCASSALGTGSLGQETQYFGPGTRLLVL.

There are a few counts of this clonotype. V gene TRBV20-1 combines with J gene TRBJ2-4; perhaps TRBD2 as D (5 bases). The CDR3 is 14 residues long. Trimming removed 1 base from V and 0 bases from J, with 7 bases in between. CDR1 DFQATT and CDR2 SNEGSKA come from the germline V gene (reference sequence). CDR3 protein: CSARGGLAKNIQYF. The CDR3 DNA is TGCAGTGCTAGAGGAGGACTAGCCAAAAACATTCAGTACTTC.

CDR3 DNA sequence: TGTGCCACCAGTGATTCAAGCTCCACAGATACGCAGTATTTT. As protein: CATSDSSSTDTQYF. The rearrangement joins TRBV24-1 to TRBJ2-3; D is uncertain. Germline-derived CDR1 and CDR2 are KGHDR and SFDVKD. The CDR3 runs 14 residues. Trimming removed 2 bases at V and 2 bases at J, with 7 bases between.

This clonotype was picked up a small number of times. The gene calls are TRBV24-1 and TRBJ2-7, with 8 bases that match TRBD1. The CDR3 has 15 residues. With 0 bases clipped from V and 3 bases from J, the junction kept 3 bases outside the gene matches. Germline CDR1 reads KGHDR; CDR2 reads SFDVKD. The CDR3 DNA sequence: TGTGCCACCAGTGATTTGCGCGGACAGGGCTACGAGCAGTACTTC. This sequence encodes CATSDLRGQGYEQYF.